Reported below is one T cell receptor beta chain. Its antigen is still unknown. This specimen belongs to a study of cytomegalovirus exposure and HLA in healthy donors. Study-wide context: Among the roughly 400 genotyped donors, less than 85% were placed in the Caucasian-associated ancestry cluster.

Primers: 60 Vbeta forward and 13 Jbeta reverse. Profiling relied on immunoSEQ multiplex PCR, and the TCRdb table lists in-frame clones only, not all of them. The repertoire table contains approximately 190,000 clones. Germline V gives CDR1 SEHNR, CDR2 FQNEAQ (reference sequence). V was pared by 3 bases and J by 5 bases, with 11 bases between. This CDR3 is built from 14 residues. Study-wide results and limits: Later analysis placed DRB1 highest and HLA-C lowest in TCR association rates, which differed by HLA locus. An analysis was carried out later, and it reportedly showed fewer N-insertions in an Asian-associated ancestry cluster than the approximately 700-donor mean. Among TCR beta chains, those listed as cytomegalovirus-associated numbered some 160.

The chain carries TRBV7-9 and TRBJ1-5; a weak D match, TRBD1 (5 bases). Material for sequencing was PBMCs. The clonotype originates from a man aged 30 to 39 in good health and CMV-seronegative. CDR3 bases: TGTGCCAGCAGCTTTGGGGACTCCGATCAGCCCCAGCATTTT. Translated, it gives CASSFGDSDQPQHF.